The source of this T cell receptor (beta chain) is a study of patients and donors after allogeneic stem cell transplantation. At least ten counts were recorded for this clonotype. In TCRdb, the RT-PCR reads were re-called with MiXCR into one record per CDR3 protein. The sample consists of about 400,000 distinct CDR3 sequences, roughly 17% of them appearing once. CDR3 size: 14 residues. V was clipped by 5 bases and J by 3 bases, with 10 bases between them. Germline V gives CDR1 SGHVS, CDR2 FQNEAQ. The V call is TRBV7-8, the J call TRBJ1-4; D possibly corresponds to TRBD1 (6 bases). The clonotype was recovered from a human donor who was either an allogeneic HSCT recipient or a stem cell or donor lymphocyte infusion donor (not recorded which). It is not recorded whose cells these are; they may come from a transplant donor. The specimen was blood, either unsorted or a sorted T cell fraction (not recorded which). The CDR3, as DNA: TGTGCCAGCAGCCTTAGGACAGCTAATGAAAAACTGTTTTTT. It codes for CASSLRTANEKLFF.